The next 29 T cell receptor beta chains were all read from a single sample in a study of early T cells in non-severe SARS-CoV-2 infection. TCRdb processed the 5' RACE reads anew with MiXCR; each CDR3 protein has one entry. The sample lists about 68,000 distinct CDR3 sequences, 9.5% to 15% occurring once. Sequencing input: whole blood. The receptors originated from an adult who was a healthcare worker with PCR-confirmed SARS-CoV-2 infection or an uninfected control (not recorded which).

The V call is TRBV20-1, the J call TRBJ2-7, with D hard to call. Germline CDR1 DFQATT, CDR2 SNEGSKA (reference sequence). There are 13 residues in the CDR3. Trimming shortened V by 3 bases and J by 6 bases, and 15 bases separated the two germline ends. DNA of the CDR3: TGCAGTGCTAGTTTAGGCACCTTACGCGAGCAGTACTTC. This encodes CSASLGTLREQYF.

This chain joins TRBV6-2 or TRBV6-3 and TRBJ2-3, with TRBD2 matching 7 bases. The germline V gene encodes CDR1 MNHEY and CDR2 SVGEGT. V trimming: 5 bases; J trimming: 6 bases; junction bases outside the gene matches: 8. This CDR3 spans 14 amino acids. The chain's CDR3 is CASSARLATDTQYF. CDR3 bases: TGTGCCAGCAGTGCTCGACTAGCAACGGATACGCAGTATTTT.

This clonotype was recorded once. This CDR3 is CSARAGTGGSPLHF. For the CDR3, the DNA is TGCAGTGCTAGAGCCGGGACAGGGGGCTCACCCCTCCACTTT. The chain is built from TRBV20-1 and TRBJ1-6; 12 positions agree with TRBD1. With 1 base clipped from V and 10 bases from J, the junction kept 2 bases outside the gene matches. Germline V gene sequence: CDR1 DFQATT, CDR2 SNEGSKA (reference sequence). The CDR3 is 14 amino acids.

The chain links TRBV19 to TRBJ2-5, with 7 positions matching TRBD2. Germline V lookup: CDR1 LNHDA, CDR2 SQIVND (reference sequence). The CDR3 spans 10 residues. The CDR3: CATGRETQYF. CDR3 nucleotide sequence: TGTGCGACCGGGAGGGAGACCCAGTACTTC.

This clonotype was found a few times. CDR3 sequence reads: CASRDSYSGNTIYF. CDR3 coding DNA: TGTGCCAGCAGGGACAGCTACTCTGGAAACACCATATATTTT. The V and J genes are TRBV2 and TRBJ1-3; D perhaps matches TRBD1 (6 bases). This CDR3 spans 14 amino acids. In germline, CDR1 is SNHLY, CDR2 FYNNEI. V lost 6 bases to trimming and J lost 0 bases, with 9 bases between them.

This clonotype was seen at least ten times. J is TRBJ2-1 and V is TRBV30; 9 bases fit TRBD2. Germline V gene sequence: CDR1 GTSNPN, CDR2 SVGIG (reference sequence). CDR3 size: 18 residues. V shed 3 bases and J 2 bases; nucleotides not matched to a gene: 14. CDR3 coding DNA: TGTGCCTGGAGCTTATGGGGCGGGGGGGCCGGTCCCTACAATGAGCAGTTCTTC. Residues: CAWSLWGGGAGPYNEQFF.

The V and J genes are TRBV20-1 and TRBJ2-1; TRBD2 agrees at 10 bases. The junction had 8 bases not matched to a gene; V was cut back by 6 bases and J by 6 bases. The CDR3 runs 14 residues. CDR1 and CDR2 (germline): DFQATT, SNEGSKA (reference sequence). This CDR3 reads CSARAGGPGNEQFF. The CDR3 DNA follows: TGCAGTGCCCGAGCGGGGGGGCCAGGCAATGAGCAGTTCTTC.

A remark on this clonotype: At one end the junction does not follow the germline gene, possibly because of a read error. V gene TRBV6-5 combines with J gene TRBJ1-6, with a possible D match to TRBD1 (5 bases). The CDR3 runs to 15 residues. Germline CDR1 MNHEY, CDR2 SVGAGI. The CDR3 sequence: CASSYSPGANTPLHF. Here the CDR3 DNA reads TGTGCCAGCAGTTACTCGCCCGGGGCTAATACACCCCTCCACTTT.

The rearrangement joins TRBV30 to TRBJ2-7, with D hard to call. The CDR3 covers 11 residues. Germline V gives CDR1 GTSNPN, CDR2 SVGIG (reference sequence). V was clipped by 1 base and J by 2 bases, with 3 bases between them. The CDR3 bases are TGTGCCTGGAGTGGGACCTACGAGCAGTACTTC. Protein product: CAWSGTYEQYF.

The genes are TRBV29-1 and TRBJ1-6; 7 nucleotides match TRBD1. The germline CDR1 and CDR2 sequences are SQVTM and ANQGSEA. This CDR3 is 14 amino acids long. Losses at the gene ends were 5 bases for V and 7 bases for J; bases not matched to a gene: 8. The DNA of the CDR3 is TGCAGCGTTCGAGCAGGGACAGCCAATTCACCCCTCCACTTT. Translated, it gives CSVRAGTANSPLHF.

This clonotype was counted between two and nine times. The rearrangement uses TRBV7-6 and TRBJ2-5; D gene ambiguous. With 5 bases removed from V and 7 bases from J, the gap between germline ends came to 11 bases. The V gene's germline CDR1 is SGHVS and CDR2 FNYEAQ. CDR3 length: 12 residues. CDR3 protein: CASSKDTPTQYF. The CDR3 coding sequence is TGTGCCAGCAGCAAAGACACCCCGACCCAGTACTTC.

The rearrangement joins TRBV7-9 to TRBJ1-1, with D hard to call. Trimming removed 5 bases from V and 5 bases from J, with 6 bases in between. Looked up from germline, CDR1 is SEHNR and CDR2 is FQNEAQ (reference sequence). The CDR3 totals 11 residues. The CDR3 DNA follows: TGTGCCAGCAGCCGAGTAACTGAAGCTTTCTTT. Translating gives CASSRVTEAFF.

The gene calls are TRBV20-1 and TRBJ2-3; TRBD1 matches 9 bases. J lost 2 bases, V lost 5 bases, and 5 bases had no gene match. CDR1 is DFQATT and CDR2 is SNEGSKA in the germline V gene (reference sequence). The CDR3 length is 14 residues. The CDR3 DNA reads TGCAGTGCTCGCCGGGACAGGGCCACAGATACGCAGTATTTT. Amino acid sequence: CSARRDRATDTQYF.

The chain combines TRBV5-4 with TRBJ2-5; D unclear. Germline lookup yields CDR1 SGHNT and CDR2 YYREEE (reference sequence). V was pared by 0 bases and J by 5 bases, with 5 bases between. The CDR3 is made up of 12 amino acids. DNA for the CDR3: TGTGCCAGCAGCTTGGCCGGCGAGACCCAGTACTTC. This sequence encodes CASSLAGETQYF.

At least ten counts were recorded for this clonotype. The chain uses TRBV11-2 and TRBJ2-7; TRBD1 aligns across 9 bases. This CDR3 contains 15 residues. The trim removed 1 base at V and 1 base at J, leaving 2 bases unmatched. Germline loops: CDR1 SGHAT, CDR2 FQNNGV. The DNA of the CDR3 is TGTGCCAGCAGCTTAGCGGGACAGGGTTCCTACGAGCAGTACTTC. Translation gives CASSLAGQGSYEQYF.

This clonotype was recorded many times. The V gene is TRBV14, the J gene TRBJ2-2; 10 positions agree with TRBD2. This CDR3 has 17 amino acids. The J segment lost 4 bases and the V segment lost 0 bases, leaving 5 bases of the junction unmatched. Germline CDR1 and CDR2: SGHDN and FVKESK. The chain's CDR3 is CASSQDQWTSGTGELFF. In nucleotides, the CDR3 is TGTGCCAGCAGCCAAGATCAATGGACTAGCGGCACCGGGGAGCTGTTTTTT.

In its sample, this clonotype was seen many times. CDR3 region: CSVYGTGGGNTEAFF. CDR3 coding DNA: TGCAGCGTCTATGGGACAGGGGGCGGGAACACTGAAGCTTTCTTT. The rearrangement links TRBV29-1 to TRBJ1-1; 12 nucleotides match TRBD1. Germline V gene data show CDR1 as SQVTM and CDR2 as ANQGSEA. J lost 1 base, V lost 6 bases, and 6 bases had no gene match. The CDR3 loop spans 15 amino acids. The whole variable domain, filled in from reference TRBV29-1 and TRBJ1-1, reads SAVISQKPSRDICQRGTSLTIQCQVDSQVTMMFWYRQQPGQSLTLIATANQGSEATYESGFVIDKFPISRPNLTFSTLTVSNMSPEDSSIYLCSVYGTGGGNTEAFFGQGTRLTVV.

The V call is TRBV7-2, the J call TRBJ1-2; the D is unclear. V was trimmed by 4 bases and J by 4 bases, leaving 10 bases between them. The CDR3 is made up of 13 amino acids. The germline V gene encodes CDR1 SGHTA and CDR2 FQGNSA. Written as DNA, the CDR3 is TGTGCCAGCAGCTCCCAGCAACTCTATGGCTACACCTTC. The encoded protein is CASSSQQLYGYTF.

This clonotype was counted a few times. The chain combines TRBV12-3 or TRBV12-4 with TRBJ2-4, with D possibly being TRBD2 (5 bases). The CDR3 length is 17 residues. The V and J ends lost 4 bases and 0 bases respectively, with 16 bases between them. CDR3 nucleotide sequence: TGTGCCAGCAGTTACCAGAAGCCGGGGAGAGCCAAAAACATTCAGTACTTC. As protein: CASSYQKPGRAKNIQYF.

The chain carries TRBV29-1 and TRBJ2-2; 8 nucleotides align to TRBD2. Germline CDR1 is SQVTM and CDR2 is ANQGSEA. The junction had 5 bases not matched to a gene; V was cut back by 4 bases and J by 4 bases. This CDR3 region has 14 residues. CDR3 amino acids: CSVVDSGVTGELFF. The CDR3 nucleotides read TGCAGCGTTGTGGATAGCGGGGTCACCGGGGAGCTGTTTTTT.

This clonotype has only a few counts. The chain links TRBV12-3 or TRBV12-4 to TRBJ2-3; weak D call: TRBD1 (6 bases). The CDR3 loop spans 13 amino acids. V lost 8 bases and J 0 bases, leaving 9 bases between the germline ends. The DNA for the CDR3 is TGTGCCAGCGAGGGGGAAAGCACAGATACGCAGTATTTT. Amino acids: CASEGESTDTQYF.

This clonotype has just a few counts. J is TRBJ2-3 and V is TRBV5-1, with D perhaps assigned TRBD1 or TRBD2 (5 bases each). The CDR3 is 15 amino acids. In germline, CDR1 is SGHRS, CDR2 YFSETQ. V gave up 4 bases and J gave up 2 bases, with 14 bases separating them. CDR3 residues: CASSRMGETTDTQYF. The CDR3, as DNA: TGCGCCAGCAGCAGGATGGGGGAGACCACAGATACGCAGTATTTT.

This clonotype was counted ten times or more. The chain joins TRBV5-4 to TRBJ1-1; tentatively, D is TRBD1 (5 bases). This CDR3 is 13 amino acids long. V was trimmed by 4 bases and J by 8 bases, leaving 15 bases between them. Germline CDR1 reads SGHNT; CDR2 reads YYREEE (reference sequence). The CDR3 reads CASSRPGFTEAFF. CDR3 DNA: TGTGCCAGCAGCCGACCAGGGTTCACGGAAGCTTTCTTT.

The rearrangement joins TRBV9 to TRBJ1-3, with 10 bases lining up with TRBD1. This CDR3 is built from 15 residues. Trimming took 4 bases from V and 3 from J; bases not matched to a gene: 4. Germline V lookup: CDR1 SGDLS, CDR2 YYNGEE. In DNA, the CDR3 is TGTGCCAGCAGCCCCGGGACAGGGGTTGGAAACACCATATATTTT. Amino acids: CASSPGTGVGNTIYF.

This clonotype occurred many times. Written as DNA, the CDR3 is TGTGCCAGCAGCCCACGTGCAGCGGGTAGCTTCTACGAGCAGTACTTC. The encoded protein is CASSPRAAGSFYEQYF. This chain links TRBV11-2 with TRBJ2-7; maybe TRBD2 (6 bases). This CDR3 has 16 residues. Germline V gives CDR1 SGHAT, CDR2 FQNNGV. V shed 5 bases and J shed 3 bases, with 20 bases lying between them.

The chain recombines TRBV15 with TRBJ1-3; tentative D call: TRBD1 (5 bases). CDR3 length equals 13 residues. Germline CDR1 is LNHNV and CDR2 is YYDKDF (reference sequence). Trimming cost V 3 bases and J 9 bases, with 12 bases left between them. CDR3 DNA sequence: TGTGCCACCAGCAGTCCAGGGATAGCCACCATATATTTT. Translating it yields CATSSPGIATIYF.

This clonotype has a handful of counts. This chain connects TRBV5-8 to TRBJ1-1, with TRBD1 identical over 8 bases. J was trimmed by 8 bases and V by 0 bases; bases with no gene match: 9. Germline CDR1 SGHTS, CDR2 YDEGEE. The CDR3 totals 15 residues. Here the CDR3 reads CASSLGDRRRVEAFF. The CDR3 DNA reads as TGTGCCAGCAGCTTGGGGGACAGGCGAAGGGTGGAAGCTTTCTTT. The whole variable domain, filled in from reference TRBV5-8 and TRBJ1-1, reads EAGVTQSPTHLIKTRGQQATLRCSPISGHTSVYWYQQALGLGLQFLLWYDEGEERNRGNFPPRFSGRQFPNYSSELNVNALELEDSALYLCASSLGDRRRVEAFFGQGTRLTVV.

The chain employs TRBV9 and TRBJ1-6, with D possibly being TRBD1 (5 bases). The ends were cut back, 3 bases at V and 2 bases at J, with 12 bases in the middle. The germline gives CDR1 SGDLS, CDR2 YYNGEE. This CDR3 has 16 amino acids. DNA of the CDR3: TGTGCCAGCAGCGGGATTGGGGCGCCCTATAATTCACCCCTCCACTTT. Its translation: CASSGIGAPYNSPLHF.

This clonotype was seen at least ten times. The genes are TRBV6-5 and TRBJ1-1; a weak D match, TRBD1 (5 bases). The germline V gene encodes CDR1 MNHEY and CDR2 SVGAGI. The CDR3 totals 14 residues. Trimming cost V 2 bases and J 6 bases, with 13 bases left between them. The CDR3 sequence is CASSYGHQGPEAFF. The CDR3 DNA is TGTGCCAGCAGTTACGGACATCAGGGTCCTGAAGCTTTCTTT.